Listed below are T cell receptor beta chains from one sample, sequenced in a study of cytomegalovirus exposure and HLA in healthy donors. Clones were sequenced by immunoSEQ multiplex PCR, and TCRdb holds only the in-frame ones, with some missing. Here the sample spans over 150,000 clones, roughly 75% being singletons. Sequences were obtained from PBMCs. The receptors here all came from a male donor in good health and CMV-seronegative. The CDR3 runs from the conserved cysteine through the conserved F or W. D genes are given only for firm matches. For some rows the clone size is stated as once, few or many, or as a class when expanded; others skip it.

V,J,D,size,CDR3,DNA
TRBV5-1,TRBJ1-1,TRBD1,.,CASSGRTGVNTEAFF,TGCGCCAGCAGCGGAAGGACAGGGGTAAACACTGAAGCTTTCTTT
TRBV12-5,TRBJ2-3,.,few,CASGLEGQPPYTQYF,TGTGCTAGTGGTTTGGAAGGACAGCCTCCTTATACGCAGTATTTT
TRBV5-4,TRBJ2-7,TRBD2,.,CASSLGTRGVEQYF,TGTGCCAGCAGCTTGGGGACTAGAGGGGTTGAGCAGTACTTC
TRBV5-4,TRBJ2-7,TRBD2,.,CASSPTSGGSYEQYF,TGTGCCAGCAGTCCTACTAGCGGGGGCTCCTACGAGCAGTACTTC
TRBV19,TRBJ2-5,.,.,CASSPDRNQETQYF,TGTGCCAGTAGTCCGGACAGAAACCAAGAGACCCAGTACTTC
TRBV13,TRBJ1-1,.,.,CASSPYMNTEAFF,TGTGCCAGCAGCCCTTACATGAACACTGAAGCTTTCTTT
TRBV5-1,TRBJ1-1,.,few,CASSLASRLGGTEAFF,TGCGCCAGCAGCTTGGCTTCCCGCCTCGGTGGCACTGAAGCTTTCTTT
TRBV12-5,TRBJ1-6,TRBD1,.,CASGIGQGSPLHF,TGTGCTAGTGGTATCGGACAGGGTTCACCCCTCCACTTT
TRBV29-1,TRBJ2-3,.,.,CSVEGAADTQYF,TGCAGCGTTGAGGGGGCGGCAGATACACAGTATTTT
TRBV6-9,TRBJ2-7,TRBD1,once,CASPGGAYEQYF,TGTGCCAGCCCAGGGGGCGCGTACGAGCAGTACTTC
TRBV5-1,TRBJ2-2,.,.,CASSLQGYTGELFF,TGCGCCAGCAGCCTACAGGGCTACACCGGGGAGCTGTTTTTT
TRBV11-2,TRBJ2-3,TRBD2,few,CATAGVFTDTQYF,TGTGCCACCGCGGGGGTCTTCACAGATACGCAGTATTTT
TRBV4-1,TRBJ2-7,.,.,CASSQDRGYEQYF,TGCGCCAGCAGCCAAGATCGGGGGTACGAGCAGTACTTC
TRBV7-8,TRBJ2-7,TRBD1,.,CASSWTGDSHEQYF,TGTGCCAGCAGCTGGACAGGGGATTCCCACGAGCAGTACTTC
TRBV15,TRBJ1-5,.,.,CATSKTRTDSNQPQHF,TGTGCCACCAGCAAAACCCGGACAGATAGCAATCAGCCCCAGCATTTT
TRBV7-3,TRBJ2-2,TRBD1,.,CASSSAGTGSTGELFF,TGTGCCAGCAGCTCGGCGGGGACAGGGTCCACCGGGGAGCTGTTTTTT
TRBV5-4,TRBJ2-3,.,.,CASSSTTDTQYF,TGTGCCAGCAGCTCCACAACAGATACGCAGTATTTT
TRBV6-1,TRBJ1-2,.,.,CASSEPGGEGYTF,TGTGCCAGCAGTGAACCGGGGGGGGAAGGCTACACCTTC
TRBV11-2,TRBJ2-7,TRBD1,.,CASSSGQGWTLEQYF,TGTGCCAGCAGCTCAGGACAGGGTTGGACGCTGGAGCAGTACTTC
TRBV7-9,TRBJ2-5,.,.,CASRRGGQETQYF,TGTGCCAGCAGAAGAGGGGGCCAAGAGACCCAGTACTTC
TRBV4-3,TRBJ2-7,.,.,CASSQEVGEFSYEQYF,TGCGCCAGCAGCCAAGAAGTGGGAGAGTTCTCCTACGAGCAGTACTTC
TRBV6-5,TRBJ1-5,TRBD1,.,CASSRQGARGQPQHF,TGTGCCAGCAGCCGACAGGGGGCTCGGGGGCAGCCCCAGCATTTT
TRBV27,TRBJ2-5,TRBD2,.,CASSLASGGKTQYF,TGTGCCAGCAGTTTAGCTAGCGGGGGAAAGACCCAGTACTTC
TRBV28,TRBJ2-7,.,.,CASSLIGEQYF,TGTGCCAGCAGTTTAATCGGCGAGCAGTACTTC